The 18 T cell receptor beta chains below come from one sample, sequenced in a study of T cell changes during pregnancy in multiple sclerosis. Measured with immunoSEQ multiplex PCR; TCRdb has only the in-frame clones, and not every one. The table lists under 70,000 clones, 91% of them singletons, with approximately 0.8% in the top ten. The sample was CD4+ T cells from peripheral blood mononuclear cells, taken in the first trimester of pregnancy. The receptors here all came from a female donor with multiple sclerosis, enrolled in a pregnancy study.

The J gene is TRBJ2-1, the V gene TRBV7-2; a possible D gene is TRBD1 (5 bases). CDR3 length equals 16 residues. The V end lost 5 bases, the J end lost 2 bases, and 16 bases lay between the germline ends. Germline lookup yields CDR1 SGHTA and CDR2 FQGNSA. CDR3 protein: CASSAPRRGTYNEQFF. CDR3 coding DNA: TGTGCCAGCAGCGCCCCCCGAAGGGGAACCTACAATGAGCAGTTCTTC.

The rearrangement joins TRBV21-1 to TRBJ2-4; the D call of TRBD1 is as the table states it, not checked on the DNA. TRBV21-1 has pseudogene status. The CDR3 consists of 18 residues. In DNA form, the CDR3 reads TGTGCCAGCAGCAAATTTAGGAGGGGGACAGGGGCCAAAAACATTCAGTACTTC. As protein: CASSKFRRGTGAKNIQYF.

V is TRBV29-1 and J is TRBJ2-7, with 9 bases aligning to TRBD1. The CDR3 length is 16 residues. With V trimmed by 1 base and J by 6 bases, 13 bases remained unmatched. Germline CDR1 is SQVTM and CDR2 is ANQGSEA. In nucleotides, the CDR3 is TGCAGCGTTGAAGGCCTCGGGGGACAGGGTCTTCGCGAGCAGTACTTC. This codes for CSVEGLGGQGLREQYF.

This clone showed up just a few times. This chain joins TRBV7-2 and TRBJ1-6; possibly TRBD1 for D (6 bases). The CDR3 covers 16 residues. V was cut by 5 bases and J by 7 bases, with 18 bases left in between. Germline V gene lookup returns CDR1 SGHTA and CDR2 FQGNSA. The CDR3 DNA sequence: TGTGCCAGCAGCGCACAGACAGGAAGGGGGAATTCACCCCTCCACTTT. Translated: CASSAQTGRGNSPLHF.

This rearrangement joins TRBV11-3 to TRBJ2-7, with D perhaps TRBD2 (5 bases). V was clipped by 3 bases and J by 1 base, with 7 bases between them. Germline V lookup: CDR1 SGHNT, CDR2 YENEEA. CDR3 length: 13 amino acids. This chain's CDR3 is CASSFGESYEQYF. The DNA of the CDR3 is TGTGCCAGCAGCTTCGGGGAATCCTACGAGCAGTACTTC.

The chain is built from TRBV9 and TRBJ1-2; D perhaps matches TRBD1 (5 bases). The CDR3 spans 14 residues. The V gene's germline CDR1 is SGDLS and CDR2 YYNGEE. The V gene lost 4 bases and the J gene lost 5 bases, with 15 bases spanning the gap. The CDR3 reads CASSPRQFFYGYTF. CDR3 sequence (DNA): TGTGCCAGCAGCCCGCGACAGTTTTTTTATGGCTACACCTTC.

The chain employs TRBV7-2 and TRBJ2-7; a possible D gene is TRBD2 (5 bases). The V gene's germline CDR1 is SGHTA and CDR2 FQGNSA. The CDR3 contains 13 residues. Trimming cost V 5 bases and J 3 bases, with 11 bases left between them. The CDR3 is CASSRERFYEQYF. The CDR3 DNA reads as TGTGCCAGCAGCCGAGAGCGGTTCTACGAGCAGTACTTC.

V usage is TRBV5-4 and J usage is TRBJ2-2; TRBD1 agrees at 8 bases. The CDR3 loop spans 16 amino acids. Looked up from germline, CDR1 is SGHNT and CDR2 is YYREEE (reference sequence). V lost 10 bases and J lost 4; bases outside the gene matches: 15. CDR3 region: CASTGGQRRSTGELFF. CDR3 in DNA: TGTGCCTCAACAGGGGGACAGCGCCGGAGCACCGGGGAGCTGTTTTTT.

V usage is TRBV5-4 and J usage is TRBJ2-5; D may be TRBD1 (6 bases). The CDR3 has 16 residues. Trimming removed 3 bases from V and 4 bases from J, with 19 bases in between. The germline gives CDR1 SGHNT, CDR2 YYREEE (reference sequence). CDR3 amino acids: CASSSGHATGSETQYF. The CDR3 nucleotides read TGTGCCAGCAGCTCGGGACACGCGACCGGTTCAGAGACCCAGTACTTC.

The V gene is TRBV5-4, the J gene TRBJ2-1; TRBD2 aligns across 8 bases. The CDR3 contains 14 residues. The V gene end was trimmed by 4 bases and the J gene end by 7 bases; junction bases not matched to a gene: 7. Germline V CDR1 and CDR2: SGHNT, YYREEE (reference sequence). In DNA form, the CDR3 reads TGTGCCAGCAGCACAAACGGGGGGGCAAATGAGCAGTTCTTC. Its translation is CASSTNGGANEQFF.

The CDR3 bases are TGCGCCAGCAGCTTGGATACCGGGATCCAGTTCTTC. Translated, it gives CASSLDTGIQFF. This sequence joins TRBV5-1 and TRBJ2-1, with a weak D call TRBD2 (5 bases). This CDR3 spans 12 amino acids. With 0 bases removed from V and 13 bases from J, the gap between germline ends came to 11 bases. In germline, CDR1 is SGHRS, CDR2 YFSETQ.

This chain joins TRBV7-6 and TRBJ2-3; 12 bases match TRBD2. The CDR3 consists of 16 residues. Germline V gives CDR1 SGHVS, CDR2 FNYEAQ. The junction had 12 bases not matched to a gene; V was cut back by 4 bases and J by 10 bases. Here the CDR3 reads CASSSSSGGAVWAQYF. CDR3 nucleotide sequence: TGTGCCAGCAGCTCATCTAGCGGGGGGGCCGTCTGGGCGCAGTATTTT.

The chain uses TRBV5-6 and TRBJ1-5; 10 positions match TRBD1. V trimming: 3 bases; J trimming: 5 bases; junction bases outside the gene matches: 14. Germline assignment: CDR1 SGHDT and CDR2 YYEEEE. This CDR3 is built from 18 residues. Here the CDR3 reads CASSSRQGAVQLYQPQHF. The CDR3 DNA reads as TGTGCCAGCAGCTCCCGACAGGGGGCTGTCCAATTGTATCAGCCCCAGCATTTT.

The genes are TRBV11-2 and TRBJ2-6, with a weak D call TRBD1 (5 bases). V lost 1 base and J 2 bases, leaving 6 bases between the germline ends. The CDR3 runs 15 residues. Germline V gives CDR1 SGHAT, CDR2 FQNNGV. CDR3 in amino acids: CASSLAGTGANVLTF. The DNA of the CDR3 is TGTGCCAGCAGCTTAGCAGGGACTGGGGCCAACGTCCTGACTTTC.

The V call is TRBV11-2, the J call TRBJ2-5, with TRBD2 matching 8 bases. CDR3 length: 14 amino acids. Germline CDR1 is SGHAT and CDR2 is FQNNGV. The J segment lost 4 bases and the V segment lost 7 bases, leaving 8 bases of the junction unmatched. Written as DNA, the CDR3 is TGTGCCAGCACGTGGGGGGCGGGGGGAGAGACCCAGTACTTC. It translates to CASTWGAGGETQYF.

V gene TRBV30 combines with J gene TRBJ2-3; no firm D call. This CDR3 has 11 amino acids. With 3 bases removed from V and 3 bases from J, the gap between germline ends came to 4 bases. The germline V gene encodes CDR1 GTSNPN and CDR2 SVGIG (reference sequence). CDR3 nucleotide sequence: TGTGCCTGGAGCATTACAGATACGCAGTATTTT. This sequence encodes CAWSITDTQYF.

The V gene is TRBV2, the J gene TRBJ1-1; 8 bases are shared with TRBD1. With V trimmed by 11 bases and J by 1 base, 15 bases remained unmatched. CDR3 size: 16 residues. CDR1 and CDR2 (germline): SNHLY, FYNNEI. The DNA for the CDR3 is TGTGCCGACAACCCGGGCAGGGGGCTGGGGAACACTGAAGCTTTCTTT. Translated: CADNPGRGLGNTEAFF.

The CDR3 is CAWSFPNQGGYTF. As DNA, the CDR3 is TGTGCCTGGTCGTTCCCTAATCAGGGTGGCTACACCTTC. The chain is built from TRBV30 and TRBJ1-2, with D maybe TRBD1 (5 bases). V was shortened by 5 bases and J by 7 bases, with 17 bases between the two germline ends. The CDR3 consists of 13 residues. Germline-derived CDR1 and CDR2 are GTSNPN and SVGIG (reference sequence).